The rows below give T cell receptor beta chains drawn from one sample of a study of T cell changes during pregnancy in multiple sclerosis. Only in-frame clones appear in the TCRdb table, and some are missing; sequencing was by immunoSEQ multiplex PCR. The data show approximately 61,000 clones, 90% seen once. The material sequenced was peripheral blood, taken in the first trimester of pregnancy. These receptors originate from a female donor in good health, enrolled as a control in a pregnancy study. Both conserved end residues are trimmed from each CDR3.

length	J	V	CDR3
11	TRBJ1-5	TRBV30	AWRTGIFQPQH
10	TRBJ2-3	TRBV7-2	ASSLRQGTQY
13	TRBJ2-7	TRBV7-2	ASSPSFGGSYEQY
9	TRBJ2-7	TRBV28	ASSLGAEQY
13	TRBJ2-1	TRBV4-1	ASSQALAPGNEQF
13	TRBJ1-1	TRBV5-1	ASSGAGQGESGAF
11	TRBJ1-2	TRBV7-8	ASSPTGWEGYT
12	TRBJ2-7	TRBV6-5	ASSLSGTGGEQY
14	TRBJ1-2	TRBV14	ASSRGRGWGGNGYT
13	TRBJ2-3	TRBV7-3	ASSLTALYTDTQY
14	TRBJ1-3	TRBV4-3	ASSQDPQGSGNTIY
11	TRBJ1-1	TRBV19	ASSILTASSAF
13	TRBJ2-7	TRBV4-1	ASSQEELGTYEQY
12	TRBJ1-1	TRBV27	ASSLRGGNTEAF
14	TRBJ2-7	TRBV5-1	ASSLGLAGDSYEQY
11	TRBJ1-1	TRBV28	ASRGQGATEAF
14	TRBJ2-2	TRBV29-1	SVEDERQGRTGELF
15	TRBJ1-3	TRBV28	ASSSLGTDPSGNTIY
11	TRBJ2-2	TRBV30	AWSSSSTGELF
13	TRBJ1-1	TRBV4-3	ASSQERGAATEAF
10	TRBJ1-2	TRBV7-9	ASSSVRDGYT
9	TRBJ1-5	TRBV19	ASKGDQPQH
11	TRBJ1-1	TRBV27	ASSFGEWTEAF
11	TRBJ2-7	TRBV7-2	ASSLHPDREKY
16	TRBJ2-1	TRBV27	ASSSRGRGLRFYNEQF
13	TRBJ1-1	TRBV30	AWSVLSDPFLKAF
13	TRBJ2-7	TRBV5-4	ASSSGLAVTYEQY
14	TRBJ2-7	TRBV7-2	ASSSTGTSVSYEQY
13	TRBJ2-7	TRBV5-6	ASSRQDIVAGEQY
18	TRBJ2-2	TRBV9	ASSVATGNSGGLNTGELF
12	TRBJ1-1	TRBV7-3	ASSQQGANTEAF
14	TRBJ2-6	TRBV5-1	ASSFSVGSGANVLT
10	TRBJ1-5	TRBV19	ASSDRELPQH
17	TRBJ2-1	TRBV15	ATSRPLAGGPGRHNEQF
11	TRBJ1-5	TRBV2	ASRAGSNQPQH
11	TRBJ1-5	TRBV7-3	ASSPGRNQPQH
12	TRBJ1-6	TRBV11-3	ASSSGQGGSPLH
13	TRBJ1-1	TRBV25-1	ASSEYYAGPREAF
12	TRBJ2-3	TRBV5-1	ASSPQVAGLTEY
13	TRBJ1-1	TRBV19	ASRRRVGMNTEAF
13	TRBJ1-1	TRBV18	ASSLHPGQNTEAF